Below are 30 T cell receptor beta chains sequenced from a single sample in a study of cytomegalovirus exposure and HLA in healthy donors. With 60 Vbeta and 13 Jbeta primers, the PCR was carried out. Generated by immunoSEQ multiplex PCR, the TCRdb table keeps only in-frame clones and is missing some. The table records about 160,000 clones, more than 65% of them present only once. Specimen: PBMCs. Every receptor here comes from a male donor in good health and CMV-seronegative.

This sequence joins TRBV7-9 and TRBJ2-7, with a possible D match to TRBD1 (7 bases). The V and J ends lost 11 bases and 7 bases respectively, with 21 bases between them. This CDR3 spans 13 amino acids. From germline, CDR1 is SEHNR and CDR2 FQNEAQ (reference sequence). The chain's CDR3 is CAGGAGGIREQYF. CDR3 DNA sequence: TGTGCCGGCGGGGCAGGGGGAATTAGAGAGCAGTACTTC.

The chain links TRBV7-2 to TRBJ2-7; 9 positions agree with TRBD2. This CDR3 spans 15 amino acids. CDR1 and CDR2 from the germline V gene are SGHTA and FQGNSA. V dropped 4 bases and J dropped 4; count of bases not matched to a gene: 8. CDR3 region: CASSSRPAGGYEQYF. CDR3 DNA sequence: TGTGCCAGCAGCTCCCGCCCAGCGGGAGGTTACGAGCAGTACTTC.

On this clone: One end of the junction varies from germline; a read error may be responsible. The chain couples TRBV7-9 to TRBJ1-2; D not resolved. Per the germline V gene, CDR1 is SEHNR and CDR2 is FQNEAQ (reference sequence). This CDR3 region has 12 residues. CDR3 sequence reads: CSSSSREWGYTF. DNA for the CDR3: TGTTCCAGCAGCTCGAGAGAATGGGGCTACACCTTC.

This clone appeared a single time. V gene TRBV7-2 combines with J gene TRBJ2-1, with D possibly matching TRBD2 (5 bases). The CDR3 loop spans 13 amino acids. The V end lost 3 bases, the J end lost 12 bases, and 15 bases lay between the germline ends. CDR1 is SGHTA, CDR2 FQGNSA, per germline. CDR3 in DNA: TGTGCCAGCAGCTTGGAAGATCCAGAGGGGCAGTTCTTC. Translation: CASSLEDPEGQFF.

The chain links TRBV20-1 to TRBJ2-5, with TRBD1 as a possible D gene (6 bases). Germline V gene lookup returns CDR1 DFQATT and CDR2 SNEGSKA (reference sequence). V lost 5 bases, J lost 5 bases, and 9 bases lay in between. This CDR3 is built from 11 residues. DNA of the CDR3: TGCAGTGCTTACAGGGTGGAGACCCAGTACTTC. Residues: CSAYRVETQYF.

J is TRBJ1-2 and V is TRBV5-6; a possible D gene is TRBD1 (6 bases). V lost 6 bases, J lost 3 bases, and 24 bases lay in between. The CDR3 sequence is 17 residues long. In germline, CDR1 is SGHDT, CDR2 YYEEEE. The CDR3 nucleotides are TGTGCCAGCACGCCTGGCGTTAGGGGGTTACTTGACTATGGCTACACCTTC. Amino acid sequence: CASTPGVRGLLDYGYTF. The full variable domain, completed using reference TRBV5-6 and TRBJ1-2, is DAGVTQSPTHLIKTRGQQVTLRCSPKSGHDTVSWYQQALGQGPQFIFQYYEEEERQRGNFPDRFSGHQFPNYSSELNVNALLLGDSALYLCASTPGVRGLLDYGYTFGSGTRLTVV.

V gene TRBV7-9 combines with J gene TRBJ1-4; D remains unclear. Trimming removed 2 bases at V and 15 bases at J, with 13 bases between. CDR3 length: 12 amino acids. Germline lookup yields CDR1 SEHNR and CDR2 FQNEAQ (reference sequence). The CDR3 spells CASSLTGKILFF. CDR3 sequence (DNA): TGTGCCAGCAGCTTAACCGGGAAAATATTGTTTTTT.

V and J are TRBV7-9 and TRBJ1-2; D not resolved. CDR3 length: 14 residues. The germline CDR1 and CDR2 sequences are SEHNR and FQNEAQ (reference sequence). Trimming removed 0 bases at V and 6 bases at J, with 11 bases between. The CDR3 sequence is CASSLAGNFNGYTF. CDR3 DNA: TGTGCCAGCAGCTTAGCTGGTAACTTTAATGGCTACACCTTC. The entire variable domain, with the rest obtained from reference TRBV7-9 and TRBJ1-2, is as follows: DTGVSQNPRHKITKRGQNVTFRCDPISEHNRLYWYRQTLGQGPEFLTYFQNEAQLEKSRLLSDRFSAERPKGSFSTLEIQRTEQGDSAMYLCASSLAGNFNGYTFGSGTRLTVV.

The V call is TRBV6-4, the J call TRBJ1-2; no reliable D call. This CDR3 has 13 residues. V lost 0 bases, J lost 8 bases, and 10 bases lay in between. The germline V gene has CDR1 MRHNA and CDR2 SNTAGT. The CDR3 loop reads CASSDSAAAGYTF. Here the CDR3 DNA reads TGTGCCAGCAGTGACTCCGCGGCGGCGGGCTACACCTTC.

The chain uses TRBV5-1 and TRBJ2-1, with TRBD2 as a possible D gene (5 bases). Germline loops: CDR1 SGHRS, CDR2 YFSETQ. Trimming took off 1 base at V and 4 bases at J, with 12 bases between the two ends. The CDR3 has 15 residues. The CDR3 DNA reads TGCGCCAGCAGCTTGACGTGGACTGAGTACAATGAGCAGTTCTTC. This translates into CASSLTWTEYNEQFF.

V and J are TRBV7-3 and TRBJ2-1; 8 bases are a match to TRBD2. The V segment lost 2 bases and the J segment 7 bases; nucleotides outside the gene matches: 4. Germline V lookup: CDR1 SGHTA, CDR2 FQGTGA. CDR3 length equals 14 residues. CDR3 coding DNA: TGTGCCAGCAGCTTAGGGTCTAGCGGGAATGAGCAGTTCTTC. It encodes CASSLGSSGNEQFF. Complete variable domain (other parts from reference TRBV7-3 and TRBJ2-1): GAGVSQTPSNKVTEKGKYVELRCDPISGHTALYWYRQSLGQGPEFLIYFQGTGAADDSGLPNDRFFAVRPEGSVSTLKIQRTERGDSAVYLCASSLGSSGNEQFFGPGTRLTVL.

This clone was picked up a small number of times. The chain recombines TRBV30 with TRBJ1-5; a possible D gene is TRBD1 (6 bases). Germline V gene lookup returns CDR1 GTSNPN and CDR2 SVGIG (reference sequence). This CDR3 is 14 amino acids long. The V gene lost 2 bases and the J gene lost 0 bases, with 8 bases spanning the gap. In nucleotides, the CDR3 is TGTGCCTGGAGTAACAGGGTTAGCAATCAGCCCCAGCATTTT. Its translation is CAWSNRVSNQPQHF.

As to this clone: Relative to the germline gene, one junction end is altered; a read error may explain this. The CDR3 DNA sequence: TGCGCCAGCAGCCAAGATGTCGCATACCAAGAGGCCCAGTACTTC. Encoded protein: CASSQDVAYQEAQYF. This rearrangement joins TRBV4-3 to TRBJ2-5; D ambiguous. The CDR3 sequence is 15 residues long. The germline V gene has CDR1 LGHNA and CDR2 YSLEER.

The genes are TRBV27 and TRBJ2-1; 8 bases fit TRBD1. Losses at the gene ends were 3 bases for V and 0 bases for J; bases not matched to a gene: 7. The CDR3 spans 17 residues. Germline values: CDR1 MNHEY, CDR2 SMNVEV (reference sequence). This CDR3 is CASSLSPGGPSYNEQFF. The DNA of the CDR3 is TGTGCCAGCAGTTTGAGCCCAGGGGGCCCCTCCTACAATGAGCAGTTCTTC.

The genes are TRBV4-3 and TRBJ2-2; possible D gene TRBD1, 6 bases. Trimming pared 4 bases from V and 3 bases from J, leaving 12 bases between. This CDR3 contains 15 residues. Germline CDR1 LGHNA, CDR2 YSLEER. CDR3 protein: CASSPGDRDTGELFF. The CDR3 DNA reads TGCGCCAGCAGCCCAGGGGATCGGGACACCGGGGAGCTGTTTTTT.

The rearrangement uses TRBV28 and TRBJ2-2; TRBD1 matches 10 bases. The CDR3 runs to 17 residues. Germline V lookup: CDR1 MDHEN, CDR2 SYDVKM. V was pared by 2 bases and J by 6 bases, with 9 bases of the junction left unmatched. CDR3 nucleotide sequence: TGTGCCAGCAGTTTAAGGGGGACAGGGGTACTGGCCGGGGAGCTGTTTTTT. Residues: CASSLRGTGVLAGELFF.

This clone was found a few times. The rearrangement links TRBV5-6 to TRBJ2-5; TRBD2 aligns across 7 bases. CDR3 size: 16 residues. CDR1 is SGHDT, CDR2 YYEEEE, per germline. With 3 bases clipped from V and 2 bases from J, the junction kept 10 bases outside the gene matches. The CDR3: CASSYPGGGDQETQYF. CDR3 nucleotides: TGTGCCAGCAGCTATCCGGGAGGAGGTGATCAAGAGACCCAGTACTTC.

In this sample, this clone turned up a few times. This rearrangement joins TRBV6-5 to TRBJ2-7; 7 bases match TRBD2. V shed 4 bases, J shed 2 bases, and the junction held 8 bases outside the gene matches. CDR1 MNHEY and CDR2 SVGAGI come from the germline V gene. The CDR3 runs to 15 residues. The CDR3 reads CASSSRGVGTYEQYF. The CDR3 coding sequence is TGTGCCAGCAGTTCTCGGGGGGTGGGGACCTACGAGCAGTACTTC.

CDR3 DNA sequence: TGTGCCAGCAGCCAAGTTGTAGACACGTACGAGCAGTACTTC. Its protein is CASSQVVDTYEQYF. The chain has TRBV4-2 and TRBJ2-5; D call uncertain. Matching the DNA end better, TRBJ2-7 makes the J call doubtful. The CDR3 loop spans 14 amino acids. CDR1 is LGHNA, CDR2 YNFKEQ, per germline.

This clone has more than one count but fewer than ten. This rearrangement joins TRBV10-3 to TRBJ2-3, with a tentative D call TRBD2 (5 bases). Trimming pared 3 bases from V and 1 base from J, leaving 8 bases between. The germline gives CDR1 ENHRY, CDR2 SYGVKD. The CDR3 contains 14 residues. CDR3 bases: TGTGCCATCAGTGAAAATAGCGGCACAGATACGCAGTATTTT. Its protein is CAISENSGTDTQYF.

The chain links TRBV28 to TRBJ1-1, with TRBD1 identical over 9 bases. Trimming cost V 3 bases and J 10 bases; bases outside gene matches: 3. CDR3 length: 12 amino acids. Germline CDR1 reads MDHEN; CDR2 reads SYDVKM. The CDR3 DNA follows: TGTGCCAGCAGTTTGGTGACAGGGGGAGCTTTCTTT. It encodes CASSLVTGGAFF.

The V and J genes are TRBV4-1 and TRBJ1-1; TRBD1 matches at 9 bases. CDR1 and CDR2 (germline): MGHRA, YSYEKL. V gave up 2 bases and J gave up 1 base; unmatched junction bases: 5. The CDR3 length is 16 residues. CDR3 in amino acids: CASSQLGDRENTEAFF. CDR3 DNA: TGCGCCAGCAGCCAATTAGGGGACAGGGAGAACACTGAAGCTTTCTTT.

The V gene is TRBV7-8, the J gene TRBJ2-5; weak D call: TRBD1 (5 bases). This CDR3 has 14 amino acids. V was pared by 1 base and J by 5 bases, with 11 bases between. Germline lookup yields CDR1 SGHVS and CDR2 FQNEAQ. The CDR3 DNA is TGTGCCAGCAGCTTAGGCAGGGCTGGGGAGACCCAGTACTTC. It is translated as CASSLGRAGETQYF.

The chain recombines TRBV7-6 with TRBJ2-1; 16 bases match TRBD2. J gave up 7 bases and V 1 base, and 7 bases lay outside the gene matches. The CDR3 is made up of 18 amino acids. Germline CDR1 SGHVS, CDR2 FNYEAQ. This CDR3 reads CASSLEGLAGGMWNEQFF. The DNA of the CDR3 is TGTGCCAGCAGCTTAGAGGGACTAGCGGGGGGGATGTGGAATGAGCAGTTCTTC.

On this clone: Mismatch with germline at one junction end may stem from a read error. The chain joins TRBV6-5 to TRBJ1-1; D uncertain. The V gene's germline CDR1 is MNHEY and CDR2 SVGAGI. This CDR3 comprises 13 residues. The CDR3: CASSYRLGAEAFF. The CDR3 nucleotides are TGTGCCAGCAGTTACAGGTTGGGCGCTGAGGCTTTCTTT.

This sequence joins TRBV5-1 and TRBJ2-5, with 14 bases fitting TRBD2. The CDR3 has 15 amino acids. After removal of 6 bases from V and 2 bases from J, the junction contained 3 bases not matched to a gene. CDR1 SGHRS and CDR2 YFSETQ come from the germline V gene. In DNA form, the CDR3 reads TGCGCCAGCACTCGGACTAGCGGGAGGCAAGAGACCCAGTACTTC. It is translated as CASTRTSGRQETQYF.

V is TRBV7-2 and J is TRBJ2-7; D gene unclear. The CDR3 sequence is 12 residues long. Germline V lookup: CDR1 SGHTA, CDR2 FQGNSA. V lost 5 bases to trimming and J lost 4 bases, with 9 bases between them. DNA for the CDR3: TGTGCCAGCAGCCCATACGCGTACGAGCAGTACTTC. Translated: CASSPYAYEQYF.

V and J are TRBV9 and TRBJ2-3; D possibly corresponds to TRBD2 (6 bases). The V and J ends lost 6 bases and 0 bases respectively, with 14 bases between them. CDR3 length equals 15 residues. Germline CDR1 is SGDLS and CDR2 is YYNGEE. The CDR3 reads CASTLRGVSTDTQYF. The CDR3 DNA follows: TGTGCCAGCACTCTTCGCGGGGTTAGCACAGATACGCAGTATTTT.

The rearrangement links TRBV2 to TRBJ2-7; 9 bases agree with TRBD2. CDR1 and CDR2 (germline): SNHLY, FYNNEI. J was trimmed by 1 base and V by 8 bases; bases with no gene match: 12. This CDR3 region has 16 residues. CDR3 sequence reads: CASLDSGGFGSYEQYF. CDR3 coding DNA: TGTGCCAGCCTGGACAGCGGGGGGTTTGGTTCCTACGAGCAGTACTTC.

This chain uses TRBV10-3 with TRBJ2-2; no definite D call. Germline V CDR1 and CDR2: ENHRY, SYGVKD. The CDR3 spans 13 residues. V dropped 1 base and J dropped 7 bases, with 7 bases sitting between them. CDR3 in DNA: TGTGCCATCAGTGAGTTTATTAGCGGGGAGCTGTTTTTT. Amino acids: CAISEFISGELFF.